This T cell receptor (beta chain) comes out of a study of control samples from healthy donors and cancer patients. The sample holds one count of this clone. Data came from immunoSEQ multiplex PCR; TCRdb stores just in-frame clones and leaves some out. The sample holds about 130,000 clones, 90% seen once. This CDR3 contains 15 residues. Per germline, CDR1 KGHSH and CDR2 LQKENI. V dropped 3 bases and J dropped 3; count of bases not matched to a gene: 5. The material sequenced was blood. The TCR sequence derives from a man aged 18 to 30 in good health. J is TRBJ1-2 and V is TRBV18; 9 bases map to TRBD1. CDR3: CASSPGQGGHYGYTF. CDR3 bases: TGTGCCAGCTCACCGGGACAGGGAGGGCACTATGGCTACACCTTC.